The 22 T cell receptor beta chains below all came from one sample that was sequenced in a study of blood T cell repertoires in COVID-19. The repertoire was sequenced with immunoSEQ multiplex PCR; TCRdb's copy has only in-frame clones and lacks some. The data hold around 94,000 clones, with roughly 90% observed a single time. Sequenced sample: peripheral blood. Source of these receptors: a woman aged 45-65 years with COVID-19, enrolled during active disease.

In this sample, this clone turned up once. V is TRBV7-2 and J is TRBJ1-2; D unclear. V lost 1 base to trimming and J lost 5 bases, with 5 bases between them. The CDR3 contains 12 residues. Germline values: CDR1 SGHTA, CDR2 FQGNSA. The CDR3, as DNA: TGTGCCAGCAGCTTAGGGCCGTATGGCTACACCTTC. It codes for CASSLGPYGYTF.

The chain carries TRBV5-1 and TRBJ2-1; 9 bases map to TRBD1. Germline CDR1 and CDR2: SGHRS and YFSETQ. V shed 2 bases and J 5 bases; nucleotides not matched to a gene: 5. This CDR3 has 15 amino acids. The CDR3 protein is CASSLFDRGDNEQFF. The CDR3 DNA reads TGCGCCAGCAGCTTATTCGACAGGGGGGACAATGAGCAGTTCTTC.

Only one count was recorded for this clone. V and J are TRBV7-2 and TRBJ1-1; maybe TRBD1 (5 bases). V was trimmed by 6 bases and J by 5 bases, leaving 16 bases between them. This CDR3 has 14 residues. Germline lookup yields CDR1 SGHTA and CDR2 FQGNSA. The CDR3 DNA reads TGTGCCAGCAGAAACGCAGGGATGAGGACTGAAGCTTTCTTT. Protein product: CASRNAGMRTEAFF. Supplemented by reference TRBV7-2 and TRBJ1-1, the full variable domain reads GAGVSQSPSNKVTEKGKDVELRCDPISGHTALYWYRQSLGQGLEFLIYFQGNSAPDKSGLPSDRFSAERTGGSVSTLTIQRTQQEDSAVYLCASRNAGMRTEAFFGQGTRLTVV.

The J gene is TRBJ1-1, the V gene TRBV11-3, with D unclear. The CDR3 spans 15 residues. Germline V gene data show CDR1 as SGHNT and CDR2 as YENEEA. Trimming removed 5 bases at V and 0 bases at J, with 13 bases between. CDR3 DNA: TGTGCCAGCAGCCCAAACCAGTGGCTGAACACTGAAGCTTTCTTT. Amino acid sequence: CASSPNQWLNTEAFF. Combining the CDR3 with reference TRBV11-3 and TRBJ1-1 gives the whole variable domain EAGVVQSPRYKIIEKKQPVAFWCNPISGHNTLYWYLQNLGQGPELLIRYENEEAVDDSQLPKDRFSAERLKGVDSTLKIQPAELGDSAVYLCASSPNQWLNTEAFFGQGTRLTVV.

The genes are TRBV4-3 and TRBJ1-2, with a possible D match to TRBD1 (6 bases). This CDR3 has 15 residues. V gave up 3 bases and J gave up 2 bases, with 13 bases separating them. Germline assignment: CDR1 LGHNA and CDR2 YSLEER. Here the CDR3 reads CASSQTDRSNYGYTF. CDR3 sequence (DNA): TGCGCCAGCAGCCAGACTGACAGGAGCAACTATGGCTACACCTTC.

The chain links TRBV29-1 to TRBJ1-1, with D possibly TRBD1 on 5 matching bases. This CDR3 has 14 residues. Deletions cut 7 bases from V and 3 bases from J, with 18 bases between. CDR1 and CDR2 from the germline V gene are SQVTM and ANQGSEA. Written as DNA, the CDR3 is TGCAGCGCTGCCGCGGGAGGGGCAGACACTGAAGCTTTCTTT. This codes for CSAAAGGADTEAFF.

The V gene is TRBV5-4, the J gene TRBJ1-5; D is uncertain. Germline-derived CDR1 and CDR2 are SGHNT and YYREEE (reference sequence). This CDR3 spans 12 amino acids. Between the trimmed V and J ends, which lost 7 bases and 3 bases, there was a span of 8 bases. CDR3 DNA sequence: TGTGCCAGCGGGCAGGACAATCAGCCCCAGCATTTT. Its translation is CASGQDNQPQHF. Supplemented by reference TRBV5-4 and TRBJ1-5, the full variable domain reads ETGVTQSPTHLIKTRGQQVTLRCSSQSGHNTVSWYQQALGQGPQFIFQYYREEENGRGNFPPRFSGLQFPNYSSELNVNALELDDSALYLCASGQDNQPQHFGDGTRLSIL.

The J gene is TRBJ1-1, the V gene TRBV19; D uncertain. Germline V gives CDR1 LNHDA, CDR2 SQIVND (reference sequence). The CDR3 loop spans 14 amino acids. Trimming took off 3 bases at V and 1 base at J, with 9 bases between the two ends. CDR3 in DNA: TGTGCCAGTAGTATTAGGGCGGGGAACACTGAAGCTTTCTTT. Translating it yields CASSIRAGNTEAFF.

This clone was seen just once. J is TRBJ1-2 and V is TRBV2; D possibly corresponds to TRBD1 (6 bases). CDR1 and CDR2 from the germline V gene are SNHLY and FYNNEI. This CDR3 is 18 amino acids long. V dropped 0 bases and J dropped 4 bases, with 21 bases sitting between them. In DNA, the CDR3 is TGTGCCAGCAGTGAAGCGAGGTTTGACAGGAAGAGCGGCTATGGCTACACCTTC. Amino acid sequence: CASSEARFDRKSGYGYTF.

This sequence joins TRBV6-5 and TRBJ1-1, with TRBD1 matching 8 bases. The length of the CDR3 is 14 residues. The V gene's germline CDR1 is MNHEY and CDR2 SVGAGI. The junction had 4 bases not matched to a gene; V was cut back by 2 bases and J by 5 bases. The CDR3 nucleotides read TGTGCCAGCAGTTACGGAACAGGGGGTACTGAAGCTTTCTTT. It specifies CASSYGTGGTEAFF.

The count of this clone is one. The gene calls are TRBV11-2 and TRBJ2-7, with a weak D call TRBD1 (5 bases). The CDR3 loop spans 14 amino acids. The germline V and J ends were trimmed by 5 bases and 2 bases, with 13 bases remaining between them. Germline V lookup: CDR1 SGHAT, CDR2 FQNNGV. The CDR3 DNA is TGTGCCAGCAGCGCGATCACAGGTCCCTACGAGCAGTACGTC. Encoded protein: CASSAITGPYEQYV.

In DNA form, the CDR3 reads TGTGCCAGCCGGCTCCCCCCAGGGCGGGGCTTCTACGAGCAGTACGTC. Protein product: CASRLPPGRGFYEQYV. This chain connects TRBV27 to TRBJ2-7; D is perhaps TRBD2 (6 bases). CDR1 is MNHEY and CDR2 is SMNVEV in the germline V gene (reference sequence). CDR3 size: 16 residues. V shed 8 bases and J shed 3 bases, with 23 bases lying between them.

This chain links TRBV2 with TRBJ1-1, with a tentative D call TRBD1 (5 bases). The CDR3 is 14 residues long. Germline CDR1 SNHLY, CDR2 FYNNEI. V lost 7 bases and J lost 3, with 15 bases in between. The CDR3 loop is CASTPTEQYTEAFF. CDR3 DNA sequence: TGTGCCAGCACCCCGACAGAACAATACACTGAAGCTTTCTTT.

DNA of the CDR3: TGCGCCAGCAGCTTGTCGTGGACAGTCTATGAAGCTTTCTTT. Translation gives CASSLSWTVYEAFF. This chain uses TRBV5-1 with TRBJ1-1; D may be TRBD1 (6 bases). The CDR3 length is 14 residues. The V end was cut by 1 base, the J end by 7 bases, with 14 bases between. Germline V gene data show CDR1 as SGHRS and CDR2 as YFSETQ.

This clone was seen a handful of times. The rearrangement uses TRBV6-5 and TRBJ2-7; TRBD1 matches 8 bases. Germline V gene sequence: CDR1 MNHEY, CDR2 SVGAGI. Germline trimming cut 6 bases from V and 4 bases from J; bases unmatched to any gene: 8. This CDR3 has 14 residues. The CDR3 DNA reads as TGTGCCAGCAGCCTCGACAGGGGAGTTTACGAGCAGTACTTC. Translation gives CASSLDRGVYEQYF.

The chain is built from TRBV30 and TRBJ1-1, with 7 bases lining up with TRBD1. The CDR3 contains 13 residues. V gave up 7 bases and J gave up 4 bases; unmatched junction bases: 9. Germline V lookup: CDR1 GTSNPN, CDR2 SVGIG (reference sequence). Here the CDR3 reads CASRQGWGTEAFF. The CDR3 region has the DNA TGTGCCTCCCGACAGGGTTGGGGCACTGAAGCTTTCTTT.

The chain couples TRBV15 to TRBJ2-7; D is undetermined. This CDR3 has 13 residues. With 1 base removed from V and 3 bases from J, the gap between germline ends came to 7 bases. Germline assignment: CDR1 LNHNV and CDR2 YYDKDF (reference sequence). The CDR3 bases are TGTGCCACCAGCAGAGGCAGTCTCTACGAGCAGTACGTC. Its translation is CATSRGSLYEQYV.

This clone was counted a few times. The chain carries TRBV5-1 and TRBJ1-4, with D perhaps TRBD1 (6 bases). This CDR3 contains 14 residues. Per the germline V gene, CDR1 is SGHRS and CDR2 is YFSETQ. The V gene lost 4 bases and the J gene lost 6 bases, with 13 bases spanning the gap. Written as DNA, the CDR3 is TGCGCCAGCAGCCCACAGGGTGGGGATGAAAAACTGTTTTTT. Protein sequence: CASSPQGGDEKLFF.

This rearrangement joins TRBV19 to TRBJ1-6; tentatively, D is TRBD1 (6 bases). Germline loops: CDR1 LNHDA, CDR2 SQIVND (reference sequence). This CDR3 has 19 residues. V lost 9 bases and J lost 0, with 24 bases in between. The CDR3 DNA is TGTGCCAGCAAGAACCTGGCCGGGACATCGTTCTCCTATAATTCACCCCTCCACTTT. Protein product: CASKNLAGTSFSYNSPLHF.

The J gene is TRBJ2-5, the V gene TRBV10-2; a weak D match, TRBD2 (6 bases). V was shortened by 10 bases and J by 6 bases, with 15 bases between the two germline ends. Germline V gene lookup returns CDR1 WSHSY and CDR2 SAAADI. This CDR3 has 12 amino acids. The CDR3, as DNA: TGCGCCACTGGGGACTCTTTACAGACCCAGTACTTC. It translates to CATGDSLQTQYF.

The chain is built from TRBV12-3 or TRBV12-4 and TRBJ1-2; no firm D call. V lost 4 bases to trimming and J lost 4 bases, with 7 bases between them. The CDR3 covers 12 residues. The CDR3 here is CASSSGSYGYTF. The CDR3 region has the DNA TGTGCCAGCAGTTCTGGGAGCTATGGCTACACCTTC.

V is TRBV21-1 and J is TRBJ1-4; TRBD1, the table's D call, lacks a check against the DNA. TRBV21-1 is designated a pseudogene. This CDR3 is built from 17 residues. The CDR3 nucleotides are TGTGCCAGCAGCAAAGTGGGGACATCGCATTCCAATGAAAAACTGTTTTTT. It is translated as CASSKVGTSHSNEKLFF.